This record covers a single T cell receptor beta chain. Its cognate antigen is unknown. Germline V gives CDR1 MGHDK, CDR2 SYGVNS. V gave up 3 bases and J gave up 2 bases, with 13 bases separating them. The CDR3 length is 15 residues. This sample is part of a study of T cells in Graves' hyperthyroidism and ophthalmopathy. Study observations and caveats: By a 13 V-J model, ophthalmopathy was set apart from stable hyperthyroidism. Most thyroid-expanded clonotypes above 0.001 were also found in blood.

Amplified regions were TCR beta CDR3 sequences from RNA transcripts. An initial round of RT-PCR targeting the TCR CDR3 relied on the HTBI primer set. TCRdb re-analysed the multiplex PCR reads in MiXCR, keeping a single row per CDR3 protein. This sample has around 660,000 distinct CDR3 sequences, with just under 45% found just once. Uncontrolled infection, other autoimmune disease, pregnancy or lactation barred patients from enrollment. Material for sequencing was peripheral blood or thyroid tissue (not recorded which). The J gene is TRBJ1-2, the V gene TRBV25-1, with a weak D call TRBD1 (5 bases). The TCR comes from an adult man with Graves' disease, either hyperthyroidism or ophthalmopathy (not recorded which). The CDR3 nucleotides are TGTGCCAGCAGTGAGGGACTGAAACCCAACTATGGCTACACCTTC. Its protein is CASSEGLKPNYGYTF.